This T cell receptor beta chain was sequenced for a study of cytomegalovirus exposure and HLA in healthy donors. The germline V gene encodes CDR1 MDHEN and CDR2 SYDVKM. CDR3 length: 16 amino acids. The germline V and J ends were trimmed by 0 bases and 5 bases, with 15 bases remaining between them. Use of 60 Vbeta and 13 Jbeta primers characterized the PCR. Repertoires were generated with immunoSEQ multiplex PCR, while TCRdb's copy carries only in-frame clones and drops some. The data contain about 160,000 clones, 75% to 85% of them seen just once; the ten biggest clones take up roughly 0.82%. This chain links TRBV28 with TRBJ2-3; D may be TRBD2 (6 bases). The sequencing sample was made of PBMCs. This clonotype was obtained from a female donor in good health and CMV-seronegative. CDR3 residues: CASSLWSRDGEDTQYF. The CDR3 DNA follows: TGTGCCAGCAGTTTATGGTCGCGGGACGGTGAAGATACGCAGTATTTT. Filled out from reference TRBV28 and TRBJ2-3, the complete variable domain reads DVKVTQSSRYLVKRTGEKVFLECVQDMDHENMFWYRQDPGLGLRLIYFSYDVKMKEKGDIPEGYSVSREKKERFSLILESASTNQTSMYLCASSLWSRDGEDTQYFGPGTRLTVL.